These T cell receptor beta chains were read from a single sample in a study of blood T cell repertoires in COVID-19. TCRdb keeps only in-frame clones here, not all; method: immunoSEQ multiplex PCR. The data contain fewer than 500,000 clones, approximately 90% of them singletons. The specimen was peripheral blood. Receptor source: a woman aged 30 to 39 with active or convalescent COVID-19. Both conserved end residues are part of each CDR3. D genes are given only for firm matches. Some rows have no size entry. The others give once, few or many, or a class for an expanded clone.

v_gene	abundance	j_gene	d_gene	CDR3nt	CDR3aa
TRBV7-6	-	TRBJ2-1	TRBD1	TGTGCCAGCAGCCCAACAGGGGCGGCAAGCTCCTACAATGAGCAGTTCTTC	CASSPTGAASSYNEQFF
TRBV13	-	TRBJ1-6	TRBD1	TGTGCCAGCAGCTTATTCTTACAGGGGCCCGAAAATTCACCCCTCCACTTT	CASSLFLQGPENSPLHF
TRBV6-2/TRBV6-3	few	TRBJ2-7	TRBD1	TGTGCCAGCAGTCAGACAGGGGGCAACGAGCAGTACTTC	CASSQTGGNEQYF
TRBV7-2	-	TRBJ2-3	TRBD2	TGTGCCTCAGAGGGAGCGGGAGTCGCAGATACGCAGTATTTT	CASEGAGVADTQYF
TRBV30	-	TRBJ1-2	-	TGTGCCTGGAAATCAACAGTGGAGGGGGGCTACACCTTC	CAWKSTVEGGYTF
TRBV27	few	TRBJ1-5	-	TGTGCCAGCAGTGCGTTTAGCAATCAGCCCCAGCATTTT	CASSAFSNQPQHF
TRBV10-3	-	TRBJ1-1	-	TGTGCCATCAAGGTTACAGGACAGATGAACACTGAAGCTTTCTTT	CAIKVTGQMNTEAFF
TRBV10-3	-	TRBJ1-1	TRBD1	TGTGCCATCACAAGGTCCGGGACAGTGCTGAACACTGAAGCTTTCTTT	CAITRSGTVLNTEAFF
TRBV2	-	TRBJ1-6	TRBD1	TGTGCCAGCAGTGGGCGGGTAGGACAGGGGTATAATTCACCCCTCCACTTT	CASSGRVGQGYNSPLHF
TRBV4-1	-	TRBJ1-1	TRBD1	TGCGCCAGCAGCCAAGGACAGGGTTGGGGGACTGAAGCTTTCTTT	CASSQGQGWGTEAFF
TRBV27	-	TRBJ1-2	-	TGTGCCAGCAGTCCCGCGACGGGAATGCCTAACTATGGCTACACCTTC	CASSPATGMPNYGYTF
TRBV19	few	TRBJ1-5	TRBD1	TGTGCCAGTAGTTCGCAGGGGGCGAATCAGCCCCAGCATTTT	CASSSQGANQPQHF
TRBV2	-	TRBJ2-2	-	TGTGCCAGTAGGACGGCGGGCTCGGGGACCGGGGAGCTGTTTTTT	CASRTAGSGTGELFF
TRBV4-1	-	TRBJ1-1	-	TGCGCCAGCAGCACTGAGCCAGGGGTCCCGAACACTGAAGCTTTCTTT	CASSTEPGVPNTEAFF
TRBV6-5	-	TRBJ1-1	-	TGTGCCAGCAGTTACACGCAGATGAACACTGAAGCTTTCTTT	CASSYTQMNTEAFF
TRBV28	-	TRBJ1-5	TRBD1	TGTGCCAGCAGTTCTCTCCTTCCCGACAGGGGGCATCAGCCCCAGCATTTT	CASSSLLPDRGHQPQHF
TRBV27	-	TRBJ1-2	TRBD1	TGTGCCAGCAGAGATACAGGGGGCGCGAACTATGGCTACACCTTC	CASRDTGGANYGYTF
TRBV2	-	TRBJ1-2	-	TGTGCCAGCGGGCCCTCAGCTGGCTACACCTTC	CASGPSAGYTF
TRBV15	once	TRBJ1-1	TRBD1	TGTGCCACCAGCAGAGGCACCTCGGACAGGGGGGAAGCTTTCTTT	CATSRGTSDRGEAFF
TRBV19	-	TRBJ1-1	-	TGTGCCAGTAGACGACAGCTGAACACTGAAGCTTTCTTT	CASRRQLNTEAFF
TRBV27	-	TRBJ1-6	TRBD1	TGTGCCAGCAGCCAGACAGGGGATGTTTCACCCCTCCACTTT	CASSQTGDVSPLHF
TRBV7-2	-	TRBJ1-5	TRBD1	TGTGCCAGCAGCCCCCGGACAGGGGATCAGCCCCAGCATTTT	CASSPRTGDQPQHF
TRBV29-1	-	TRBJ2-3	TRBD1	TGCAGCGTTGAAGGGCTCGACAGGGTCTCAGATACGCAGTATTTT	CSVEGLDRVSDTQYF
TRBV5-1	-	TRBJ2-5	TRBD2	TGCGCCAGCAGTCTCCTGGAGCGGGGCCAAGAGACCCAGTACTTC	CASSLLERGQETQYF
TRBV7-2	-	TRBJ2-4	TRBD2	TGTGCCAGCAGCTTTAGCGGGAGGGCCAAAAACATTCAGTACTTC	CASSFSGRAKNIQYF
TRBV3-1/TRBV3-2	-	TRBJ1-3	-	TGTGCCAGCACCACGGGGGGAACGAGCTCTGGAAACACCATATATTTT	CASTTGGTSSGNTIYF
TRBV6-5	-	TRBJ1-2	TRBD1	TGTGCCAGCAGTCGGTCCCGGGACAGGGCGGAGGGCTACACCTTC	CASSRSRDRAEGYTF
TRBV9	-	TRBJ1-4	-	TGTGCCAGCAGCGGGGACACCCAGGAAAAACTGTTTTTT	CASSGDTQEKLFF
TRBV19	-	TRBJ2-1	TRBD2	TGTGCCAGTAGTGTGGGGGGGGACTACAATGAGCAGTTCTTC	CASSVGGDYNEQFF
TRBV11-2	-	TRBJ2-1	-	TGTGCCAGCAGCCAATCCCCGGGGTATGACAATGAGCAGTTCTTC	CASSQSPGYDNEQFF
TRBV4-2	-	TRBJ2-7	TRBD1	TGTGCCAGCAGCGGGACAGGGGTTTCCTACGAGCAGTACTTC	CASSGTGVSYEQYF
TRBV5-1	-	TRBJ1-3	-	TGCGCCAGCAGCTTCGAGGGATCTGGAAACACCATATATTTT	CASSFEGSGNTIYF
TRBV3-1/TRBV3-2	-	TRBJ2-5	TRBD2	TGTGCCAGCAGCCAAGGCGATCCTCCTAGCGGGCTCCACCCAGTTGACTTC	CASSQGDPPSGLHPVDF
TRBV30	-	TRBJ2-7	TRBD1	TGTGCCTGGGGCCTGGGTGACAGGGGTAAAAGCGAGCAGTACTTC	CAWGLGDRGKSEQYF
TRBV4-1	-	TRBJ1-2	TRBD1	TGCGCCAGCAGCCAAGTTGGGACAGGGGGGAACTATGGCTACACCTTC	CASSQVGTGGNYGYTF
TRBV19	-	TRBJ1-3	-	TGTGCCAGTAGTATGGGGTTTGGGACACCTGGAAACACCATATATTTT	CASSMGFGTPGNTIYF
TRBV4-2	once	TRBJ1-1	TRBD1	TGTGCCAGCAGCCAAGATTCAGGGGGCCGCACTGAAGCTTTCTTT	CASSQDSGGRTEAFF
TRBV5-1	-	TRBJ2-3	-	TGCGCCAGCAGCGCGAGCGGGAGCACAGATACGCAGTATTTT	CASSASGSTDTQYF
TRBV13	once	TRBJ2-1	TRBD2	TGTGCCAGCAGCTTAACCTTAAGCGGGAGGGACAATGAGCAGTTCTTC	CASSLTLSGRDNEQFF
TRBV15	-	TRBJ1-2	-	TGTGCCACCAGCAGCCGACAGGAAAACTATGGCTACACCTTC	CATSSRQENYGYTF
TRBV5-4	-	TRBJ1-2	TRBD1	TGTGCCAGCAGCCCAGACAGGGTGGGGTATGGCTACACCTTC	CASSPDRVGYGYTF
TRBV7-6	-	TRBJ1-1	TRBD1	TGTGCCAGCAGCTCCCTGGACAGGGGAGGGTTTGGGGACACTGAAGCTTTCTTT	CASSSLDRGGFGDTEAFF
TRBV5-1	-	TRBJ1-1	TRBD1	TGCGCCAGCAGCGCCCTGACAGGGAGCCCTGAAGCTTTCTTT	CASSALTGSPEAFF
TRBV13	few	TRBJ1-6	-	TGTGCCAGCAGCTTAGAAGGCCTAGATAATTCACCCCTCCACTTT	CASSLEGLDNSPLHF
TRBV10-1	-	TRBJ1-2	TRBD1	TGCGCCAGCAGCTCCGGGACAGGGGGCTATGGCTACACCTTC	CASSSGTGGYGYTF
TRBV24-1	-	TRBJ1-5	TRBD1	TGTGCCACCAGTGATTTGAGGGACAGGGCAGATCAGCCCCAGCATTTT	CATSDLRDRADQPQHF
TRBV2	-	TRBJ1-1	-	TGTGCCAGCAGTGAAAGTACAGTACTGAACACTGAAGCTTTCTTT	CASSESTVLNTEAFF
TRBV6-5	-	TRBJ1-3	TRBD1	TGTGCCAGCAGATATACAGGGGACTCTGGAAACACCATATATTTT	CASRYTGDSGNTIYF
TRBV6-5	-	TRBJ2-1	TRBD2	TGTGCCAGCAGTTACTCCTCTAGCGGGTGGGACAATGAGCAGTTCTTC	CASSYSSSGWDNEQFF
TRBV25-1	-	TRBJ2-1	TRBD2	TGTGCCACCAAGCGGGAGAATGAGCAGTTCTTC	CATKRENEQFF
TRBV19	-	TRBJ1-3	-	TGTGCCAGTATGCTGGGCAGCAGCTCTGGAAACACCATATATTTT	CASMLGSSSGNTIYF
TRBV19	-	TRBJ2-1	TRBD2	TGTGCCAGTAGTAAGAGGACTAGCGGGGGGGCCCCCTCCTACAATGAGCAGTTCTTC	CASSKRTSGGAPSYNEQFF
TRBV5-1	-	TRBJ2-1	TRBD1	TGCGCCAGCAGCTTAGACAGGGGCGATGAGCAGTTCTTC	CASSLDRGDEQFF
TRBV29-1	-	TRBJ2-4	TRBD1	TGCAGCGGACGACGGACAGGGGATCCCTTACACATTCAGTACTTC	CSGRRTGDPLHIQYF